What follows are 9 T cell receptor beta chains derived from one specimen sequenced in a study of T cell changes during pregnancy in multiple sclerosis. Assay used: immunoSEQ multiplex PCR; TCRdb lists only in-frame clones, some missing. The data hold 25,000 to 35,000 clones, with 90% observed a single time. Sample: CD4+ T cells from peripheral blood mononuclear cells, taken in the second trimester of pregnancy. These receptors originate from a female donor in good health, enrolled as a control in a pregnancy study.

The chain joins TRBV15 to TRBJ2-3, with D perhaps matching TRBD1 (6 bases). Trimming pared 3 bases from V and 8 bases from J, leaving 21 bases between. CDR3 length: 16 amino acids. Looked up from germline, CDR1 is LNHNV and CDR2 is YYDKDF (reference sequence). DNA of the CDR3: TGTGCCACCAGCAGTTTGATCGGGACACCTGAGGGTACGCAGTATTTT. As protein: CATSSLIGTPEGTQYF.

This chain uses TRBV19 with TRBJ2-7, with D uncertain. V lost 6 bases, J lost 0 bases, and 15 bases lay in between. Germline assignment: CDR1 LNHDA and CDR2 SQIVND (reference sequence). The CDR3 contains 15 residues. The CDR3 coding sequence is TGTGCCAGTAGACTGGCGGTCGGGTTCTCCTACGAGCAGTACTTC. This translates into CASRLAVGFSYEQYF.

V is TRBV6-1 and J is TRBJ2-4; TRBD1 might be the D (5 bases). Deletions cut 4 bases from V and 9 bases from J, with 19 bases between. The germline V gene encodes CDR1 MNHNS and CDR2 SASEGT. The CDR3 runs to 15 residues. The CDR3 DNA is TGTGCCAGCAGTGGTCCTCAGGGTCCCTATGGCATTCAGTACTTC. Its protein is CASSGPQGPYGIQYF.

CDR3: CSVVVGAVSDTQYF. The CDR3 DNA reads as TGCAGCGTTGTAGTAGGGGCAGTATCAGATACGCAGTATTTT. The chain links TRBV29-1 to TRBJ2-3; the D gene is possibly TRBD1 (5 bases). The germline V and J ends were trimmed by 4 bases and 4 bases, with 15 bases remaining between them. The CDR3 length is 14 residues. CDR1 SQVTM and CDR2 ANQGSEA come from the germline V gene.

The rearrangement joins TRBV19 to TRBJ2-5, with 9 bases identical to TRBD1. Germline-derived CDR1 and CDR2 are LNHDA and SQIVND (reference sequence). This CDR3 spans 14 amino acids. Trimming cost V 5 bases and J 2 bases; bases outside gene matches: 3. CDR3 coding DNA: TGTGCCAGTAGTCGGACAGGGGCGCAAGAGACCCAGTACTTC. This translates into CASSRTGAQETQYF.

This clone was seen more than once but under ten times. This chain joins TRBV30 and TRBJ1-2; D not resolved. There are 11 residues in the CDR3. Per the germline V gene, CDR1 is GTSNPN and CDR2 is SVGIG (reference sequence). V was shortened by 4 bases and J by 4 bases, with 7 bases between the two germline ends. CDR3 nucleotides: TGTGCCTGGACCTACAGCTATGGCTACACCTTC. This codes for CAWTYSYGYTF.

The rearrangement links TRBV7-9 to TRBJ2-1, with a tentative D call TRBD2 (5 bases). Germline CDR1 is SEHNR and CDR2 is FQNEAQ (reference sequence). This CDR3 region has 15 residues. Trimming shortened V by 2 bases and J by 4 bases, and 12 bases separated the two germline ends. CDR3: CASSLPGSYYNEQFF. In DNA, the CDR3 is TGTGCCAGCAGCTTACCGGGGAGTTATTACAATGAGCAGTTCTTC.

CDR3 DNA sequence: TGTGCCAGCAGCTTATCAGGGGACATAGGCTACACCTTC. It yields the protein CASSLSGDIGYTF. The chain links TRBV7-9 to TRBJ1-2; a possible D gene is TRBD1 (6 bases). V lost 2 bases and J 8 bases, leaving 12 bases between the germline ends. The CDR3 runs 13 residues. Germline V lookup: CDR1 SEHNR, CDR2 FQNEAQ (reference sequence).

The CDR3 loop reads CASSRGRARTDTQYF. The CDR3, as DNA: TGCGCCAGCAGCCGAGGGCGGGCCCGCACAGATACGCAGTATTTT. The J gene is TRBJ2-3, the V gene TRBV4-1; maybe TRBD2 (5 bases). The length of the CDR3 is 15 residues. V was shortened by 4 bases and J by 1 base, with 12 bases between the two germline ends. CDR1 is MGHRA and CDR2 is YSYEKL in the germline V gene.